The 32 T cell receptor beta chains below come from one sample, sequenced in a study of control samples from healthy donors and cancer patients. Assay used: immunoSEQ multiplex PCR; TCRdb lists only in-frame clones, some missing. The sample shows about 160,000 clones, about 94% of them seen only once. The sequencing sample was made of blood. The receptors here all came from a woman between 40 and 55 years old in good health.

This rearrangement joins TRBV29-1 to TRBJ2-2; D remains ambiguous. The length of the CDR3 is 15 residues. V lost 1 base and J lost 2, with 11 bases in between. Germline V lookup: CDR1 SQVTM, CDR2 ANQGSEA. CDR3 DNA: TGCAGCGTTGAAGGACCAAAGGTCAACACCGGGGAGCTGTTTTTT. As protein: CSVEGPKVNTGELFF.

This chain uses TRBV27 with TRBJ1-4; maybe TRBD1 (5 bases). Germline V gives CDR1 MNHEY, CDR2 SMNVEV (reference sequence). The CDR3 consists of 15 residues. V gave up 8 bases and J gave up 0 bases, with 13 bases separating them. CDR3 sequence: CASATMGATNEKLFF. The CDR3 coding sequence is TGTGCCAGCGCGACGATGGGGGCAACTAATGAAAAACTGTTTTTT.

V and J are TRBV7-6 and TRBJ1-2; D gene unclear. The V and J ends lost 1 base and 6 bases respectively, with 12 bases between them. The CDR3 is made up of 14 amino acids. From germline, CDR1 is SGHVS and CDR2 FNYEAQ. The CDR3 region has the DNA TGTGCCAGCAGCTTAGGGCGGGGATCGGATGGCTACACCTTC. Amino acids: CASSLGRGSDGYTF.

The chain uses TRBV20-1 and TRBJ2-1, with D possibly matching TRBD2 (6 bases). Trimming took off 3 bases at V and 0 bases at J, with 9 bases between the two ends. Looked up from germline, CDR1 is DFQATT and CDR2 is SNEGSKA (reference sequence). The CDR3 is made up of 14 amino acids. The CDR3 reads CSASRGSSYNEQFF. CDR3 bases: TGCAGTGCTAGTCGGGGGAGCTCCTACAATGAGCAGTTCTTC.

Note on this clone: Compared with germline, one end of the junction differs, possibly owing to a read error. The genes are TRBV6-5 and TRBJ2-2; 8 bases align to TRBD2. CDR1 MNHEY and CDR2 SVGAGI come from the germline V gene. The CDR3 loop spans 14 amino acids. This CDR3 is CASSREGNIGELFF. CDR3 DNA sequence: TGTGCCAGTAGCCGGGAGGGGAACATCGGGGAGCTGTTTTTT.

The CDR3 sequence: CASSLSGNYGYTF. CDR3 in DNA: TGTGCCAGCAGCTTGAGCGGGAACTATGGCTACACCTTC. The rearrangement joins TRBV11-2 to TRBJ1-2; the D is unclear. This CDR3 is built from 13 residues. V was trimmed by 3 bases and J by 2 bases, leaving 7 bases between them. Germline V gene data show CDR1 as SGHAT and CDR2 as FQNNGV. The variable domain in full, completed from reference TRBV11-2 and TRBJ1-2, reads EAGVAQSPRYKIIEKRQSVAFWCNPISGHATLYWYQQILGQGPKLLIQFQNNGVVDDSQLPKDRFSAERLKGVDSTLKIQPAKLEDSAVYLCASSLSGNYGYTFGSGTRLTVV.

The V gene is TRBV5-1, the J gene TRBJ1-3, with D possibly matching TRBD1 (5 bases). V lost 4 bases to trimming and J lost 0 bases, with 14 bases between them. The V gene's germline CDR1 is SGHRS and CDR2 YFSETQ. The CDR3 is made up of 16 amino acids. The CDR3 loop is CASSQGSRSSGNTIYF. The CDR3 DNA reads as TGCGCCAGCAGCCAGGGCAGCCGCTCCTCTGGAAACACCATATATTTT.

This chain links TRBV2 with TRBJ1-1; no reliable D call. From germline, CDR1 is SNHLY and CDR2 FYNNEI. V was shortened by 7 bases and J by 0 bases, with 9 bases between the two germline ends. CDR3 size: 13 residues. The CDR3 DNA sequence: TGTGCCAGCAACTTTAACCTGAACACTGAAGCTTTCTTT. Translating gives CASNFNLNTEAFF. The entire variable domain, with the rest obtained from reference TRBV2 and TRBJ1-1, is as follows: EPEVTQTPSHQVTQMGQEVILRCVPISNHLYFYWYRQILGQKVEFLVSFYNNEISEKSEIFDDQFSVERPDGSNFTLKIRSTKLEDSAMYFCASNFNLNTEAFFGQGTRLTVV.

The CDR3 DNA reads as TGTGCCAGCAGCCAAGGGGGACAGGGGGTACGCTATGGCTACACCTTC. It codes for CASSQGGQGVRYGYTF. The J gene is TRBJ1-2, the V gene TRBV4-2, with 11 bases matching TRBD1. V was pared by 1 base and J by 4 bases, with 5 bases of the junction left unmatched. CDR3 size: 16 residues. Germline V gene lookup returns CDR1 LGHNA and CDR2 YNFKEQ.

V gene TRBV7-9 combines with J gene TRBJ2-5; D remains ambiguous. V dropped 3 bases and J dropped 5 bases, with 4 bases sitting between them. This CDR3 spans 11 amino acids. Germline V gene lookup returns CDR1 SEHNR and CDR2 FQNEAQ (reference sequence). The CDR3 loop reads CASSFSETQYF. The CDR3 coding sequence is TGTGCCAGCAGCTTTAGTGAGACCCAGTACTTC.

The gene calls are TRBV3-1 (or the pseudogene TRBV3-2) and TRBJ2-5, with 8 bases aligning to TRBD2. The germline V gene encodes CDR1 LGHDT and CDR2 YNNKEL (reference sequence). J gave up 4 bases and V 5 bases, and 0 bases lay outside the gene matches. The CDR3 is made up of 12 amino acids. The CDR3 DNA reads as TGTGCCAGCAGCGGACTAGCAGAGACCCAGTACTTC. Residues: CASSGLAETQYF.

Comments on this clone: Other DNA sequences in the sample encode the same CDR3. This chain connects TRBV7-2 to TRBJ1-2; D is possibly TRBD1 (5 bases). The germline V gene encodes CDR1 SGHTA and CDR2 FQGNSA. Trimming left V 8 bases short and J 8 bases short, with 18 bases between. The CDR3 sequence is 13 residues long. CDR3 protein: CASLPRGGGGYTF. The CDR3 nucleotides are TGTGCCAGCCTACCTCGGGGTGGGGGGGGCTACACCTTC.

The chain is built from TRBV3-1 (or the pseudogene TRBV3-2) and TRBJ1-2; D not resolved. The CDR3 sequence is 13 residues long. Trimming left V 4 bases short and J 3 bases short, with 9 bases between. Germline lookup yields CDR1 LGHDT and CDR2 YNNKEL (reference sequence). The CDR3 sequence is CASSRASDYGYTF. The CDR3 nucleotides read TGTGCCAGCAGCCGAGCCTCCGACTATGGCTACACCTTC.

The chain has TRBV6-5 and TRBJ1-1; 8 bases match TRBD1. The germline V gene encodes CDR1 MNHEY and CDR2 SVGAGI. The CDR3 covers 16 residues. The V and J ends lost 2 bases and 0 bases, in that order; junction bases with no gene match: 5. CDR3 DNA: TGTGCCAGCAGTTACCGTACAGGGGGAGTGAACACTGAAGCTTTCTTT. Its protein is CASSYRTGGVNTEAFF.

V and J are TRBV5-5 and TRBJ2-2, with D tentatively TRBD2 (6 bases). Germline V gives CDR1 SGHKS, CDR2 YYEKEE (reference sequence). Trimming took 4 bases from V and 8 from J, leaving 15 bases between them. This CDR3 has 14 residues. For the CDR3, the DNA is TGTGCCAGCAGCACCGGGACTCCCCCTGGGGAGCTGTTTTTT. This translates into CASSTGTPPGELFF.

The chain carries TRBV14 and TRBJ2-7; maybe TRBD2 (6 bases). Deletions cut 1 base from V and 0 bases from J, with 10 bases between. Germline V CDR1 and CDR2: SGHDN, FVKESK. The CDR3 consists of 15 residues. DNA of the CDR3: TGTGCCAGCAGCCAAGGACTAGGGGCCTCCTACGAGCAGTACTTC. This translates into CASSQGLGASYEQYF.

In DNA form, the CDR3 reads TGCGCCAGCAGCTTGGCCGGGGCAGCGGGGGGGCCGTACAATGAGCAGTTCTTC. It is translated as CASSLAGAAGGPYNEQFF. J is TRBJ2-1 and V is TRBV5-1; 10 bases match TRBD2. The V gene's germline CDR1 is SGHRS and CDR2 YFSETQ. V trimming: 0 bases; J trimming: 4 bases; junction bases outside the gene matches: 10. The CDR3 runs 18 residues.

V gene TRBV24-1 combines with J gene TRBJ2-5, with TRBD2 matching 10 bases. CDR3 length: 14 residues. The ends lost 5 bases at V and 5 bases at J; junction bases unmatched: 4. CDR1 is KGHDR, CDR2 SFDVKD, per germline. The CDR3 loop reads CATSASGSGETQYF. The CDR3 DNA follows: TGTGCCACCAGTGCTAGCGGGAGCGGGGAGACCCAGTACTTC.

J is TRBJ1-6 and V is TRBV19, with D perhaps matching TRBD1 (6 bases). This CDR3 region has 16 residues. Germline-derived CDR1 and CDR2 are LNHDA and SQIVND (reference sequence). Trimming shortened V by 5 bases and J by 3 bases, and 14 bases separated the two germline ends. The chain's CDR3 is CASSPRQGFYNSPLHF. The CDR3 nucleotides are TGTGCCAGTAGTCCAAGGCAGGGGTTCTATAATTCACCCCTCCACTTT.

The CDR3 sequence: CASSEWRGQNTEAFF. CDR3 bases: TGTGCCAGCAGTGAATGGAGAGGTCAGAACACTGAAGCTTTCTTT. This chain uses TRBV25-1 with TRBJ1-1, with D hard to call. V dropped 1 base and J dropped 1 base, with 10 bases sitting between them. Germline CDR1 and CDR2: MGHDK and SYGVNS. CDR3 length equals 15 residues.

The sample holds one count of this clone. V is TRBV5-1 and J is TRBJ1-1; 8 nucleotides align to TRBD1. The junction had 7 bases not matched to a gene; V was cut back by 7 bases and J by 5 bases. CDR3 size: 13 residues. CDR1 is SGHRS and CDR2 is YFSETQ in the germline V gene. The CDR3: CASGRGPGTEAFF. As DNA, the CDR3 is TGCGCCAGCGGCAGGGGGCCGGGGACTGAAGCTTTCTTT. Full variable domain (remainder filled in from reference TRBV5-1 and TRBJ1-1): KAGVTQTPRYLIKTRGQQVTLSCSPISGHRSVSWYQQTPGQGLQFLFEYFSETQRNKGNFPGRFSGRQFSNSRSEMNVSTLELGDSALYLCASGRGPGTEAFFGQGTRLTVV.

The V call is TRBV5-4, the J call TRBJ2-5; TRBD1 matches 7 bases. The V gene end was trimmed by 5 bases and the J gene end by 0 bases; junction bases not matched to a gene: 1. Germline assignment: CDR1 SGHNT and CDR2 YYREEE (reference sequence). The CDR3 has 13 residues. DNA of the CDR3: TGTGCCAGCAGAGGACAGGACCAAGAGACCCAGTACTTC. Translation gives CASRGQDQETQYF. The whole variable domain, filled in from reference TRBV5-4 and TRBJ2-5, reads ETGVTQSPTHLIKTRGQQVTLRCSSQSGHNTVSWYQQALGQGPQFIFQYYREEENGRGNFPPRFSGLQFPNYSSELNVNALELDDSALYLCASRGQDQETQYFGPGTRLLVL.

V gene TRBV5-5 combines with J gene TRBJ2-1; 10 bases agree with TRBD1. Germline V gene sequence: CDR1 SGHKS, CDR2 YYEKEE (reference sequence). Trimming took 2 bases from V and 4 from J; bases not matched to a gene: 3. This CDR3 has 15 amino acids. This CDR3 is CASSFPGQGYNEQFF. CDR3 nucleotide sequence: TGTGCCAGCAGCTTTCCGGGACAGGGGTACAATGAGCAGTTCTTC.

This chain links TRBV5-8 with TRBJ1-5; TRBD1 matches at 9 bases. With V trimmed by 6 bases and J by 6 bases, 7 bases remained unmatched. Germline loops: CDR1 SGHTS, CDR2 YDEGEE. The CDR3 sequence is 14 residues long. The chain's CDR3 is CASIPGQGAQPQHF. The CDR3 DNA reads TGTGCCAGCATCCCGGGACAGGGCGCTCAGCCCCAGCATTTT.

The V and J genes are TRBV25-1 and TRBJ2-7; maybe TRBD1 (5 bases). V lost 6 bases, J lost 2 bases, and 14 bases lay in between. The CDR3 has 14 amino acids. The germline V gene encodes CDR1 MGHDK and CDR2 SYGVNS. CDR3 loop: CASSQGPATYEQYF. DNA of the CDR3: TGTGCCAGCAGCCAGGGTCCTGCAACCTACGAGCAGTACTTC.

The J gene is TRBJ1-3, the V gene TRBV5-1, with no clear D. The germline V gene has CDR1 SGHRS and CDR2 YFSETQ. The germline V and J ends were trimmed by 0 bases and 0 bases, with 10 bases remaining between them. This CDR3 spans 16 amino acids. The CDR3 DNA follows: TGCGCCAGCAGCTTGGAAGTCACTTACTCTGGAAACACCATATATTTT. Its protein is CASSLEVTYSGNTIYF. The full variable domain, with the rest looked up from reference TRBV5-1 and TRBJ1-3, is KAGVTQTPRYLIKTRGQQVTLSCSPISGHRSVSWYQQTPGQGLQFLFEYFSETQRNKGNFPGRFSGRQFSNSRSEMNVSTLELGDSALYLCASSLEVTYSGNTIYFGEGSWLTVV.

The rearrangement uses TRBV11-2 and TRBJ1-2; maybe TRBD1 (6 bases). The CDR3 consists of 16 residues. V was clipped by 4 bases and J by 5 bases, with 20 bases between them. The germline CDR1 and CDR2 sequences are SGHAT and FQNNGV. CDR3 sequence reads: CASSSGRGRSQYGYTF. In DNA, the CDR3 is TGTGCCAGCAGCTCCGGGCGGGGGCGCTCTCAATATGGCTACACCTTC.

This clone was recorded only once. The rearrangement uses TRBV20-1 and TRBJ1-4; tentatively, D is TRBD1 (5 bases). This CDR3 contains 11 residues. Germline loops: CDR1 DFQATT, CDR2 SNEGSKA (reference sequence). The CDR3 region has the DNA TGCGAGGGACGGAGTAATGAAAAACTGTTTTTT. Translated, it gives CEGRSNEKLFF.

In the case of this clone: Other DNA sequences in the same sample also yield this CDR3. The chain is built from TRBV12-3 or TRBV12-4 and TRBJ1-1; no clear D. The CDR3 runs 13 residues. V was clipped by 2 bases and J by 0 bases, with 4 bases between them. As DNA, the CDR3 is TGTGCCAGCAGTTTACTTATGAACACTGAAGCTTTCTTT. Its translation is CASSLLMNTEAFF.

The gene calls are TRBV9 and TRBJ2-1, with D perhaps TRBD1 (6 bases). V dropped 6 bases and J dropped 1 base, with 11 bases sitting between them. CDR3 size: 14 residues. From germline, CDR1 is SGDLS and CDR2 YYNGEE. The CDR3, as DNA: TGTGCCAGCACTCGAACAGGGTCCTACAATGAGCAGTTCTTC. This encodes CASTRTGSYNEQFF. The entire variable domain, with the rest obtained from reference TRBV9 and TRBJ2-1, is as follows: DSGVTQTPKHLITATGQRVTLRCSPRSGDLSVYWYQQSLDQGLQFLIQYYNGEERAKGNILERFSAQQFPDLHSELNLSSLELGDSALYFCASTRTGSYNEQFFGPGTRLTVL.

This chain connects TRBV13 to TRBJ2-7; no clear D gene. The CDR3 totals 15 residues. Trimming left V 0 bases short and J 5 bases short, with 14 bases between. Germline CDR1 PRHDT, CDR2 FYEKMQ (reference sequence). The CDR3 sequence: CASSLGTDPWDEQYF. CDR3 bases: TGTGCCAGCAGCTTAGGGACGGACCCCTGGGACGAGCAGTACTTC. Using reference TRBV13 and TRBJ2-7 for the parts outside the CDR3, the full variable domain is AAGVIQSPRHLIKEKRETATLKCYPIPRHDTVYWYQQGPGQDPQFLISFYEKMQSDKGSIPDRFSAQQFSDYHSELNMSSLELGDSALYFCASSLGTDPWDEQYFGPGTRLTVT.

The chain couples TRBV5-1 to TRBJ2-2; 7 bases are shared with TRBD1. V dropped 2 bases and J dropped 3; count of bases not matched to a gene: 4. The CDR3 spans 15 residues. The germline gives CDR1 SGHRS, CDR2 YFSETQ. The DNA for the CDR3 is TGCGCCAGCAGCTTAGGGCAGGGGGACACCGGGGAGCTGTTTTTT. It encodes CASSLGQGDTGELFF.